Reported below is one T cell receptor (beta chain). Here immunoSEQ multiplex PCR was the method, and the copy in TCRdb shows in-frame clones only, minus some. The sample shows 90,000 to 100,000 clones, approximately 84% of them seen only once. The germline gives CDR1 MNHEY, CDR2 SVGEGT. V lost 2 bases and J lost 5, with 16 bases in between. This CDR3 region has 16 residues. These data belong to a study of control samples from healthy donors and cancer patients. The material sequenced was PBMCs. The source is a man aged 65 to 85 with lung cancer. This sequence joins TRBV6-2 or TRBV6-3 and TRBJ2-1; a weak D match, TRBD2 (6 bases). For the CDR3, the DNA is TGTGCCAGCAGTTACCCGCCCGCTAGCGTTCACAATGAGCAGTTCTTC. It encodes CASSYPPASVHNEQFF.